This TCR beta chain was sequenced during a study of neurological immune-mediated disorders (dated by TCRdb to about 2019). About the investigation overall: Among the approximately 35 multiple sclerosis patients, approximately 30 had relapsing-remitting MS and 3 had secondary progressive MS. Peripheral blood TCR-beta repertoires from HTLV-I-associated myelopathy (HAM/TSP) patients, multiple sclerosis patients and healthy controls were compared by UMI-based sequencing. Longitudinal samples, technical triplicates and paired sorted CD4+ and CD8+ T-cell subsets, alongside PBMC samples, were included among the approximately 110 TCR-beta libraries. Of the 68 subjects in the cohort, about 14 were HAM/TSP patients, about 34 were multiple sclerosis patients, and some 20 were healthy controls.

cDNA was synthesized by template-switch 5'RACE using a primer carrying a 10-nucleotide random unique molecular identifier by which each TCR transcript was tagged. Each sequencing run produced over 180 million TCR-beta sequences covering 15-18 subjects. The RNeasy kit was used to extract total RNA. The KAPA Real-time Library Amplification kit was used to amplify TCR-beta VDJ regions with primers targeting the TCR constant region and the 5'RACE anchor. Sample indexes and Illumina adaptors were added in a first PCR, and a second PCR then increased library yield. After Ampure bead purification, the roughly 650 bp TCR product was size-selected on a 2% E-gel SizeSelection system. Before pooling, libraries had their quality checked on a Bioanalyzer, their concentration measured with Qubit, and their quantity determined with the Kapa Library Quantification kit. An Illumina HiSeq 2500 sequenced the libraries paired-end 2 x 150 bp. To increase sequence diversity, about 25-31% phiX was spiked into each library pool. Regarding the original processing steps: Quality-filtered reads were processed with the UMI-based MiGEC pipeline, which removed over 75% of raw TCR sequences during error correction. VDJ genes were aligned to IMGT germline references, and each clonotype was defined by a unique CDR3 amino acid sequence together with V-J genes. Clonal expansion, Shannon diversity and CDR3 relatedness were evaluated with VDJtools (CalcPairwiseDistances, ClusterSamples), while phylogenetic trees were built in CLCbio workbench. Using coefficient-of-variation modelling across technical triplicates, the study counted a clone as expanded if it had at least 8 unique UMIs. The public reads were reprocessed in TCRdb via fastp at Q25 and MiXCR, keeping in-frame beta chains. Rows with a matching CDR3 protein are joined into one entry that keeps the most common DNA and genes. TCRdb's processing, not the study's, gives the V and J calls here. This sample gives 65,000 to 75,000 distinct CDR3 sequences in total; around 5.1% of them show up just once. About 5.8% of the sample rests with the top ten.

In this sample, this clonotype turned up many times. Its antigen is not yet known. It has no much larger one-base neighbor in the sample; base qualities were not kept. The full study reports these points: The MS cluster was not associated with any clinical or MRI features, and the authors stated that larger cohorts are needed. In a phylogenetic analysis, the repertoires of 18 out of 34 MS patients fell into a single cluster of related CDR3 sequences, pointing to a possible signature at the repertoire level. No identical CDR3 amino acid sequences were shared among expanded clones across subjects, suggesting private TCR-beta repertoires in all groups. TCR clonal expansion was highest in HAM/TSP patients and lowest in MS patients, with MS patients falling below even healthy controls.

Libraries from unsorted PBMCs were made from 2 million PBMCs kept in RNAlater at -80 degrees C until RNA extraction. Multiple sclerosis patients were enrolled in a US clinical protocol evaluating disease progression by magnetic resonance imaging. PBMCs were separated from peripheral blood using Ficoll-Hypaque density gradient centrifugation and then cryopreserved in liquid nitrogen. At the junction V is shortened by 2 bases and J by 2 bases, with 11 bases in between. Per the germline V gene, MNHEY is the CDR1 and SVGEGT is the CDR2. The CDR3, from cysteine to phenylalanine, totals 15 residues. The sequence is cut down to CDR3 DNA, 45 bases in frame from base 1.

The TCR originated in a human donor with multiple sclerosis. The donor label of this sample is uncertain. Sequencing was carried out using PBMCs. This receptor chain uses TRBV6-2 or TRBV6-3 and TRBJ2-3; the D gene is not confidently resolved. The nucleotides are TGTGCCAGCAGTTACCTCCCCGATTTCACAGATACGCAGTATTTT. Its protein is CASSYLPDFTDTQYF.